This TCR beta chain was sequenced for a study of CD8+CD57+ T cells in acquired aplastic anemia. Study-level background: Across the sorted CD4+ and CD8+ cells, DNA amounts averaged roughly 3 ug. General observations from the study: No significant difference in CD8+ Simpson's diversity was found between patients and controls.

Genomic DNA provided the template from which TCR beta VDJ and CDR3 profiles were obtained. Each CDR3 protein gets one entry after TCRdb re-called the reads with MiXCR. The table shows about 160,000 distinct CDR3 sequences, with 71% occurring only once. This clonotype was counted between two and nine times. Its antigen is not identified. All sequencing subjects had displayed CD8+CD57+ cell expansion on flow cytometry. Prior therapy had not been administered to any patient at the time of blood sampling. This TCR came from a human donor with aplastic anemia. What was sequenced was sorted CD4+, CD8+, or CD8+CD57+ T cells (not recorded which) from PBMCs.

CDR3 sequence reads: CASSDEMTRVEQFF. The CDR3, as DNA: TGTGCCAGCAGTGATGAAATGACGAGGGTTGAGCAGTTCTTC. The genes are TRBV25-1 and TRBJ2-1; tentative D call: TRBD2 (5 bases). This CDR3 spans 14 amino acids. Germline CDR1 reads MGHDK; CDR2 reads SYGVNS. V lost 3 bases, J lost 9 bases, and 15 bases lay in between.